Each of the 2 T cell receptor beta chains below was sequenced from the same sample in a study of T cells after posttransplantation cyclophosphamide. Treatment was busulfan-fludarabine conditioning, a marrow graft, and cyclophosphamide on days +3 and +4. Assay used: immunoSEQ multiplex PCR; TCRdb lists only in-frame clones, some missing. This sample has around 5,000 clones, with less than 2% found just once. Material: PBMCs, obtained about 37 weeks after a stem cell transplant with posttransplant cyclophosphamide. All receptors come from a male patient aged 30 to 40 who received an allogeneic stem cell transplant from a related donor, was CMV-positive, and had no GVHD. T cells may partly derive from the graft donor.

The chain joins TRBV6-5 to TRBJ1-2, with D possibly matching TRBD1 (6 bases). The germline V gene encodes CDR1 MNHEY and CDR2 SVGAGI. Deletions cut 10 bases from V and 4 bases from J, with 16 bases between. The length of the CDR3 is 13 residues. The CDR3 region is CATYKGHLYGYTF. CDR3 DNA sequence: TGTGCCACCTACAAGGGACACCTCTATGGCTACACCTTC.

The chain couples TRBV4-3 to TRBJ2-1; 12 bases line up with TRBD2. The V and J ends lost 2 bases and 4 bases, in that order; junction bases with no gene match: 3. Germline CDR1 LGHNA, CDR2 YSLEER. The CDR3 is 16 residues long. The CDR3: CASSQLTSGRYNEQFF. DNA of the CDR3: TGCGCCAGCAGCCAATTAACTAGCGGGAGGTACAATGAGCAGTTCTTC.